This section outlines one TCR beta chain sequence together with its context. Its target antigen remains unknown. No base-level quality is on record; no much larger clone is a single base apart. This entry is derived from a study of siplizumab effects on memory and regulatory T cells (dated by TCRdb to the late 2010s). With respect to the entire study: The study looked at the effect of siplizumab, an anti-CD2 antibody, on alloreactive T-cell subsets in allogeneic mixed lymphocyte reactions made from human PBMCs. Summary of the overall study and its limitations: No functional confirmation was obtained for the suppressive function of proliferating Tregs from siplizumab cultures. About 75-95% of proliferating CD4+ or CD8+ clones could not be given a naive or memory phenotype. Among mappable alloreactive CD4+ clones, an average Treg-derived fraction of over 60% was observed with siplizumab, compared with approximately 30% in control reactions. Unstimulated naive T cells appeared more diverse than memory T cells, and naive cells seemed to contribute substantially to the alloresponse. Siplizumab significantly reduced the cumulative frequency of alloreactive sequences traceable to unstimulated CD4+ memory T cells. Sequences below about 10^-5 frequency were poorly captured, so only a minor fraction of alloreactive clones could be mapped to unstimulated subsets.

Additional sequencing covered unstimulated subsets from three donor pairs, namely CD8+ effector memory, CD4+ naive, CD8+ TEMRA, CD4+ memory and CD8+ naive. Sorted unstimulated T cells and proliferating T cells recovered from mixed lymphocyte reactions underwent TCRbeta CDR3 sequencing. Fresh whole blood from nine to eleven HLA-typed healthy donors was used to isolate PBMCs. The library relied on the immunoSEQ multiplex PCR assay. Around 9.9 x 10^4 TCR templates per sample were assayed by the deep sequencing platform. Genomic DNA extracted from sorted T cells was used for TCRbeta CDR3 sequencing. As for the original processing: The R programming language was used for clonal analysis of TCRbeta CDR3 data. Unstimulated samples were compared with post-reaction CFSE-low samples to define alloreactive CD4+ and CD8+ clones. Regulatory or non-regulatory origin was assigned to alloreactive CD4+ clones by matching of sequences to sorted unstimulated Treg and non-Treg repertoires. Not all clones reach the TCRdb copy of this immuneACCESS table, which keeps in-frame sequences only. Checked studies attribute under half of the gap to unresolved V genes and leave the rest unexplained. The DNA was the basis for D and trimming; V, J and clone size are from that table. The sample yields about 66,000 clones; about 96% were counted once. About 0.1% of the sample comes from the top ten.

Trimming accounts for 5 bases at V and 7 bases at J, while the number of junction bases matched to no gene is 8. CDR1 and CDR2 are read off the germline V gene as MNHEY and SVGAGI. Including cysteine and phenylalanine, the CDR3 has 14 amino acids. CDR3 DNA only is kept here, 42 bases in frame from base 1. This TCR came from a human donor in good health. The chain uses TRBV6-5 and TRBJ1-2, with 9 junctional bases fitting TRBD1. Sequences were obtained from naive CD8+ T cells sorted from blood. This specimen's cell subset or site label, interpreted: unstimulated naive T cells. CDR3 sequence: CASSPTGGFVGYTF. The bases are TGTGCCAGCAGTCCGACAGGGGGTTTCGTTGGCTACACCTTC.